This T cell receptor beta chain derives from a study of beta chain features in type 1 diabetes. This clone was picked up many times. Expressed TCRB transcripts were sequenced, since all the RNA that had been isolated was reverse transcribed. Clones were read by immunoSEQ multiplex PCR, and TCRdb kept only the in-frame ones, dropping some. This table has over 120,000 clones, more than 9% appearing once. Source material: naive CD4+ T cells from blood. This receptor was obtained from a man aged 18 to 30 in good health.

The CDR3 DNA sequence: TGTGCCAGCAGCTTGGATGGGACTCGATACAATGAGCAGTTCTTC. Translation gives CASSLDGTRYNEQFF. The genes are TRBV5-4 and TRBJ2-1; TRBD2 might be the D (6 bases). V was pared by 0 bases and J by 4 bases, with 11 bases between. The CDR3 consists of 15 residues. Germline V gene sequence: CDR1 SGHNT, CDR2 YYREEE (reference sequence).